This TCR beta chain was sequenced for a study of Ad26.COV2.S vaccination and SARS-CoV-2 variants. Whole-study context: Donor participated within the Ad26.COV2.S arm of the COV1001 trial. Ad26.COV2.S shots went into the muscle once or twice, 56 days apart. Study results and limitations: Total responses of T cells may have been underestimated by the analyses of TCR breadth and depth.

About this clone: What it binds is unknown.

Treatment defined: some 20 received Ad26.COV2.S at low or high dose, single or two shots; several received placebo; per-sample allocation not given. It was on day 63 after the first vaccine or placebo injection that samples were taken. The CDR3 runs 14 residues. The repertoire was sequenced with immunoSEQ multiplex PCR; TCRdb's copy has only in-frame clones and lacks some. Among about 370,000 clones listed, around 85% were seen once. This TCR came from a person between 18 and 60 years old who received the Ad26.COV2.S COVID-19 vaccine or a placebo. The chain combines TRBV1 with TRBJ1-4. TRBV1 has pseudogene status. Material: peripheral blood, obtained in a trial of Ad26.COV2.S vaccine versus placebo. DNA of the CDR3: TGCACCAGCCGCCGGGGGAGGGGAAAAGAAAAACTGTTTTTT. Translated, it gives CTSRRGRGKEKLFF.